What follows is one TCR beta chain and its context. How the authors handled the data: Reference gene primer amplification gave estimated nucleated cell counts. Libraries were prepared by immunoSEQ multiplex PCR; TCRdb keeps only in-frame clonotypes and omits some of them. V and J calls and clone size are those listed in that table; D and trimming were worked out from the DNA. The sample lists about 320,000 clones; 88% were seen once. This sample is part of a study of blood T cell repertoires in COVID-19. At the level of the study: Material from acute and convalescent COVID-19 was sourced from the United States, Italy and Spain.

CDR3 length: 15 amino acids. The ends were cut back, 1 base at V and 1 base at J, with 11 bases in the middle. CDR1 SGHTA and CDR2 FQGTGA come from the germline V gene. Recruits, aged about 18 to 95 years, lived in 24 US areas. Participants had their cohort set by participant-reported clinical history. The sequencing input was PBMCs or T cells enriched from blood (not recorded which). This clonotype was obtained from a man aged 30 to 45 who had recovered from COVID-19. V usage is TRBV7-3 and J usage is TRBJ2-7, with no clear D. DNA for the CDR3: TGTGCCAGCAGCTTAATGCTTGCGCGATCCTACGAGCAGTACTTC. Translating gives CASSLMLARSYEQYF. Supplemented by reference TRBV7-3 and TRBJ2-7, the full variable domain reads GAGVSQTPSNKVTEKGKYVELRCDPISGHTALYWYRQSLGQGPEFLIYFQGTGAADDSGLPNDRFFAVRPEGSVSTLKIQRTERGDSAVYLCASSLMLARSYEQYFGPGTRLTVT.